This T cell receptor (beta chain) emerged from a study of cytomegalovirus exposure and HLA in healthy donors. Overall study findings and caveats: Confirmation was obtained in vitro that a few CMV-associated chains are specific for CMV antigens. Presence/absence comparisons presumed near-even sequencing depth among donors.

To note about this clone: Its antigen is currently unknown.

CDR1 and CDR2 (germline): PRHDT, FYEKMQ (reference sequence). The CDR3 spans 15 residues. With 0 bases removed from V and 4 bases from J, the gap between germline ends came to 12 bases. PCR was performed using 60 Vbeta and 13 Jbeta primers. The protocol was immunoSEQ multiplex PCR, while the TCRdb copy is restricted to in-frame clones and leaves out a portion. The table includes 150,000 to 200,000 clones, about 85% detected once. The specimen was PBMCs. The receptor comes from a male donor in good health and CMV-seropositive. The rearrangement joins TRBV13 to TRBJ1-1; weak D call: TRBD1 (6 bases). CDR3 protein: CASSLGQGGGTEAFF. As DNA, the CDR3 is TGTGCCAGCAGCTTAGGCCAGGGAGGGGGCACTGAAGCTTTCTTT.